The sequence of this T cell receptor (beta chain) was determined in a study of T cells expressing NK-cell markers. Study-wide context: It was sorted CD3+CD56-NKG2C+, CD3+CD56+NKG2C- and CD3+CD56+NKG2C+ T cells that provided the TCR beta repertoires.

With UMIs, 5'RACE template switching was used to make TCR beta cDNA. TCRdb reanalyzed the 5' RACE reads and collapses them to one entry per CDR3 protein, without DNA. This sample's table has some 600,000 distinct CDR3 sequences. Germline CDR1 reads MNHNS; CDR2 reads SASEGT. This CDR3 comprises 17 residues. This sequence originates from a man between 18 and 29 years old in good health. V and J are TRBV6-1 and TRBJ2-2; the D call of TRBD2 rests on TCRdb alone, since no DNA is present to check it. Input material: blood T cells: a sorted CD56 or NKG2C T cell subset, CD4+ or CD8+ T cells, or bulk PBMC T cells (not recorded which). CDR3 amino acids: CASIAGTSGVVAGELFF.